This entry features one T cell receptor beta chain sequence. The data were taken from a study of blood T cell repertoires in COVID-19. Germline CDR1 SGHAT, CDR2 FQNNGV. Trimming removed 3 bases at V and 3 bases at J, with 11 bases between. The CDR3 covers 14 residues. Recruits, aged about 18 to 90 years, lived in 25 or so US areas. Original processing notes: Estimated nucleated cell counts came from reference gene primer amplification. Repertoires were generated with immunoSEQ multiplex PCR, while TCRdb's copy carries only in-frame clones and drops some. The V and J calls and the clone size are those of that table, but D and trimming were determined from the DNA. The sample yields roughly 370,000 clones, about 83% seen once.

The TCR was taken from a woman aged 45-59 years who had recovered from COVID-19. The J gene is TRBJ1-1, the V gene TRBV11-2; D gene unclear. The sample consisted of PBMCs or T cells enriched from blood (not recorded which). Here the CDR3 reads CASSFDGRYTEAFF. The CDR3 coding sequence is TGTGCCAGCAGCTTCGACGGGAGGTACACTGAAGCTTTCTTT.